This TCR beta chain stems from a study of response to subunit inactivated influenza vaccine. Study conclusions and caveats: T cells newly recruited by each seasonal influenza vaccination are few, the authors suggested.

TCRdb processed the RT-PCR reads anew with MiXCR; each CDR3 protein has one entry. The repertoire holds about 480,000 distinct CDR3 sequences, with 13% as singletons. This clonotype has ten or more counts. The antigen is unknown. The CDR3 contains 15 residues. V shed 2 bases and J shed 10 bases, with 15 bases lying between them. Germline values: CDR1 MNHEY, CDR2 SVGAGI. This specimen was PBMCs from blood, taken 45 days after vaccination. V gene TRBV6-5 combines with J gene TRBJ1-6, with D tentatively TRBD1 (6 bases). The clonotype originates from a man aged 50 to 60 who received an inactivated influenza vaccine. CDR3 loop: CASSYDRSGGSPLHF. In DNA form, the CDR3 reads TGTGCCAGCAGTTACGACAGGAGTGGAGGGTCACCCCTCCACTTT.